This is a list of T cell receptor beta chains from one sample in a study of blood T cell repertoires in COVID-19. Generated by immunoSEQ multiplex PCR, the TCRdb table keeps only in-frame clones and is missing some. The sample contains 40,000 or so clones, approximately 85% of which appear only once. Sequencing was performed on peripheral blood. All receptors derive from a human donor in a cohort sampled during active COVID-19. Each CDR3 is given with its conserved first and last residue. Fields, in order: V gene, J gene, clone size, D gene, CDR3 protein, CDR3 DNA. The D gene is left open where the match is weak. Clone size is not always given. Where it is, it says once, few, many or a class for expanded clones.

v_call: TRBV2
j_call: TRBJ1-1
clone_size: .
d_call: .
cdr3_aa: CASSVARGANTEAFF
cdr3_nt: TGTGCCAGCAGTGTGGCCCGTGGTGCGAACACTGAAGCTTTCTTT

v_call: TRBV19
j_call: TRBJ1-2
clone_size: .
d_call: .
cdr3_aa: CASSIPGRGWGYTF
cdr3_nt: TGTGCCAGTAGTATCCCCGGGCGGGGCTGGGGCTACACCTTC

v_call: TRBV7-8
j_call: TRBJ1-1
clone_size: .
d_call: TRBD1
cdr3_aa: CASSLGTGSPKAFF
cdr3_nt: TGTGCCAGCAGCTTGGGGACAGGGTCGCCGAAAGCTTTCTTT

v_call: TRBV5-1
j_call: TRBJ1-3
clone_size: .
d_call: .
cdr3_aa: CASSLLSPRSGNTIYF
cdr3_nt: TGCGCCAGCAGCTTGCTTTCTCCCCGCTCTGGAAACACCATATATTTT

v_call: TRBV5-1
j_call: TRBJ2-7
clone_size: .
d_call: TRBD1
cdr3_aa: CASSLGGTGSYEQYF
cdr3_nt: TGCGCCAGCAGCTTGGGAGGGACAGGGTCCTACGAGCAGTACTTC

v_call: TRBV3-1/TRBV3-2
j_call: TRBJ1-4
clone_size: .
d_call: TRBD1
cdr3_aa: CASSQARQGELFF
cdr3_nt: TGTGCCAGCAGCCAAGCCCGACAGGGTGAGCTGTTTTTT

v_call: TRBV7-3
j_call: TRBJ2-6
clone_size: .
d_call: .
cdr3_aa: CASSEAPSEGANVLTF
cdr3_nt: TGTGCCAGCAGCGAGGCCCCATCGGAGGGGGCCAACGTCCTGACTTTC

v_call: TRBV7-2
j_call: TRBJ1-2
clone_size: .
d_call: TRBD1
cdr3_aa: CASSPGGFNYGYTF
cdr3_nt: TGTGCCAGCAGCCCAGGGGGGTTTAACTATGGCTACACCTTC

v_call: TRBV15
j_call: TRBJ1-2
clone_size: once
d_call: TRBD1
cdr3_aa: CATSRDLTGGRGYTF
cdr3_nt: TGTGCCACCAGCAGAGATCTCACAGGGGGACGTGGCTACACCTTC

v_call: TRBV20-1
j_call: TRBJ1-1
clone_size: .
d_call: TRBD1
cdr3_aa: CSASLQGGTEAFF
cdr3_nt: TGCAGTGCTAGTTTGCAGGGGGGAACTGAAGCTTTCTTT

v_call: TRBV18
j_call: TRBJ1-1
clone_size: .
d_call: .
cdr3_aa: CASSPTSRDTEAFF
cdr3_nt: TGTGCCAGCTCACCAACCTCGCGGGACACTGAAGCTTTCTTT